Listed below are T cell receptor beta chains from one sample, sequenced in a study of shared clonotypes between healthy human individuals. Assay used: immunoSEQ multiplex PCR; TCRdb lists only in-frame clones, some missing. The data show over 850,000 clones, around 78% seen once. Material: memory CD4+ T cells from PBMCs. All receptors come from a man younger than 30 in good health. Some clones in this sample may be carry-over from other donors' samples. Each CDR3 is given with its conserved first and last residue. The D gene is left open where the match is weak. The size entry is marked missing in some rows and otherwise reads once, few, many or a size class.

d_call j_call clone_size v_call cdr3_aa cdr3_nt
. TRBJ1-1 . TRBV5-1 CASSRPQGQPMNTEAFF TGCGCCAGCAGCCGCCCGCAGGGGCAGCCGATGAACACTGAAGCTTTCTTT
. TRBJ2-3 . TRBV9 CASSAVLGVGDTQYF TGTGCCAGCAGCGCCGTTTTGGGTGTTGGCGATACGCAGTATTTT
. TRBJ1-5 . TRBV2 CASSPDRDSNQPQHF TGTGCCAGCAGCCCGGACAGAGATAGCAATCAGCCCCAGCATTTT
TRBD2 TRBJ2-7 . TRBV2 CASSLLAGDYEQYF TGTGCCAGCAGCTTACTAGCGGGAGACTACGAGCAGTACTTC
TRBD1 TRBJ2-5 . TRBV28 CASTGQGETQYF TGTGCCAGCACGGGACAGGGGGAGACCCAGTACTTC
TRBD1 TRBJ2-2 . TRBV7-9 CASSTRQGSRTGELFF TGTGCCAGCAGTACCAGACAGGGATCTCGCACCGGGGAGCTGTTTTTT
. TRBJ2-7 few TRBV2 CASGRDLQGMGEQYF TGTGCCAGCGGACGCGATCTACAGGGAATGGGCGAGCAGTACTTC
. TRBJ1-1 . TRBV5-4 CASSLRGLAEAFF TGTGCCAGCAGCTTGAGAGGGTTAGCTGAAGCTTTCTTT
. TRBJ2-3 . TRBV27 CASSLSKFSRSRTDTQYF TGTGCCAGCAGTTTATCGAAATTTAGCCGGAGCCGCACAGATACGCAGTATTTT
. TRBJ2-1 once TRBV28 CASSLGSRGFF TGTGCCAGCAGTTTAGGTTCCCGGGGGTTCTTC
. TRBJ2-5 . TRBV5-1 CASTLLAEETQYF TGCGCCAGCACCCTACTAGCAGAAGAGACCCAGTACTTC
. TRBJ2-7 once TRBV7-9 CASSVRDNPYEQYF TGTGCCAGCAGCGTTCGGGACAACCCCTACGAGCAGTACTTC
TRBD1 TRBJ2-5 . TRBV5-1 CASSLGTGNGGTQYF TGCGCCAGCAGCTTGGGGACAGGGAATGGCGGGACCCAGTACTTC
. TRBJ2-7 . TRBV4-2 CASSREGSTHYEQYF TGTGCCAGCAGCCGCGAAGGATCCACCCACTACGAGCAGTACTTC
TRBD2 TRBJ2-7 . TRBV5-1 CASSFGGAEEQYF TGCGCCAGCAGCTTCGGGGGGGCTGAAGAGCAGTACTTC
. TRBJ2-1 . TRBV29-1 CSASGGFEAYNEQFF TGCAGCGCAAGTGGAGGTTTCGAAGCCTACAATGAGCAGTTCTTC
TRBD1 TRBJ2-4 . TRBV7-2 CASSLRGQLANIQYF TGTGCCAGCAGCTTAAGGGGACAGCTTGCTAACATTCAGTACTTC
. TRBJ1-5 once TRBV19 CASIPGIYSNQPQHF TGTGCCAGTATTCCCGGGATTTATAGCAATCAGCCCCAGCATTTT
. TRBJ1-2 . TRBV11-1 CASSPYRDYGYTF TGTGCCAGCAGCCCCTACCGGGACTACGGCTACACCTTC
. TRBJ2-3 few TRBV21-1 CASSITTGRMQYF TGTGCCAGCAGCATTACGACAGGGAGGATGCAGTATTTT
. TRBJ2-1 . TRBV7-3 CASSLSRALNEQFF TGTGCCAGCAGCTTATCCCGCGCTCTCAATGAGCAGTTCTTC
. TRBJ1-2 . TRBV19 CANSQIRQGSYGYTF TGTGCCAACTCTCAAATTCGGCAGGGGTCCTATGGCTACACCTTC
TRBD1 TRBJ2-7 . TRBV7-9 CASSLNQGAYEQYF TGTGCCAGCAGCTTGAATCAGGGGGCTTACGAGCAGTACTTC
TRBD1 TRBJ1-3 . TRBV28 CASTPGQGVTIYF TGTGCCAGCACCCCCGGACAGGGGGTAACCATATATTTT
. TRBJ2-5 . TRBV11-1 CASSTLETQYF TGTGCCAGCAGTACCTTAGAGACCCAGTACTTC
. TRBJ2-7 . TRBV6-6 CASCPRGGGSYEQYF TGTGCCAGCTGCCCCCGAGGGGGGGGCTCCTACGAGCAGTACTTC
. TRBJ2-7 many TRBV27 CASSFPDSYYEQYF TGTGCCAGCAGTTTCCCGGACAGCTATTACGAGCAGTACTTC
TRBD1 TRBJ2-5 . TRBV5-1 CASSLVPGTEETQYF TGCGCCAGCAGCTTGGTCCCCGGGACAGAAGAGACCCAGTACTTC
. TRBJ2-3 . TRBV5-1 CASTLWGGADTQYF TGCGCCAGCACCTTGTGGGGGGGCGCAGATACGCAGTATTTT
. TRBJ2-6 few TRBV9 CASSVQALPGANVLTF TGTGCCAGCAGCGTCCAAGCACTTCCTGGGGCCAACGTCCTGACTTTC
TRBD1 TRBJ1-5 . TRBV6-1 CASSGQLQGPSNQPQHF TGTGCCAGCAGTGGACAACTACAGGGGCCGAGCAATCAGCCCCAGCATTTT
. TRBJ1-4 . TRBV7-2 CASSLRVATNEKLFF TGTGCCAGCAGCTTACGAGTTGCAACTAATGAAAAACTGTTTTTT
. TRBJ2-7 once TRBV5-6 CASSLNPSGPYEQYF TGTGCCAGCAGCTTGAATCCTTCAGGACCATACGAGCAGTACTTC
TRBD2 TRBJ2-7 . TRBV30 CAWSVILAGPSYEQYF TGTGCCTGGAGTGTAATCCTAGCGGGGCCCTCCTACGAGCAGTACTTC
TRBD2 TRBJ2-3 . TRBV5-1 CASSLGLEGTDTQYF TGCGCCAGCAGCCTGGGACTAGAGGGGACAGATACGCAGTATTTT
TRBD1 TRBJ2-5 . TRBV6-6 CASSSPGQVFQETQYF TGTGCCAGCAGCAGCCCCGGACAGGTGTTCCAAGAGACCCAGTACTTC
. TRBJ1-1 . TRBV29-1 CSTMRGALEAFF TGCAGCACCATGAGGGGGGCTCTTGAAGCTTTCTTT
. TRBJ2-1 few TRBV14 CASSLAGGRYNEQFF TGTGCCAGCAGCCTCGCAGGGGGGCGCTACAATGAGCAGTTCTTC
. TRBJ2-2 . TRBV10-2 CASNRGGAVTGELFF TGCGCCAGCAACCGAGGGGGGGCAGTCACCGGGGAGCTGTTTTTT
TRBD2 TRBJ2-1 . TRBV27 CASSGLAGAYNEQFF TGTGCCAGCAGTGGACTAGCGGGAGCCTACAATGAGCAGTTCTTC
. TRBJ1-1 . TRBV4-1 CASSRKRETEAFF TGCGCCAGCAGCCGAAAGCGGGAGACTGAAGCTTTCTTT
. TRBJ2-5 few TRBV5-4 CASSMGDRETQYF TGTGCCAGCAGCATGGGGGACCGTGAGACCCAGTACTTC
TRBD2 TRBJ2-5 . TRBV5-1 CASSLGLAGPQETQYF TGCGCCAGCAGCTTGGGGCTAGCGGGGCCCCAAGAGACCCAGTACTTC
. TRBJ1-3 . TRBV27 CASSPNSGVAGNTIYF TGTGCCAGCAGTCCTAACTCGGGGGTCGCTGGAAACACCATATATTTT
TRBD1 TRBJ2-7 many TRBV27 CASSSGTGLEQYF TGTGCCAGCAGTTCCGGGACAGGGCTAGAGCAGTACTTC